This T cell receptor beta chain was identified in a study of technical replicates of blood from a few donors. Assay: immunoSEQ multiplex PCR; the TCRdb copy retains only in-frame clones and omits some. The data hold about 61,000 clones, with roughly 97% observed a single time. The CDR3 has 14 amino acids. The germline gives CDR1 SGHRS, CDR2 YFSETQ. The trim removed 4 bases at V and 2 bases at J, leaving 5 bases unmatched. The chain carries TRBV5-1 and TRBJ2-7, with 8 bases matching TRBD1. Input material: T cells isolated from PBMCs. The clonotype comes from a human donor in good health. CDR3 sequence (DNA): TGCGCCAGCAGCCCGACAGGGGAGCCCTACGAGCAGTACTTC. Amino acids: CASSPTGEPYEQYF.